This TCR beta chain was sequenced for a study of tumor-infiltrating lymphocytes in oesophageal squamous cell carcinoma. Using its own MiXCR run on the PCR reads, TCRdb lists one record per CDR3 protein. Here the sample spans under 11,000 distinct CDR3 sequences, roughly 61% being singletons. This clonotype is classed as medium-sized. There are 13 residues in the CDR3. V lost 7 bases and J 2 bases, leaving 10 bases between the germline ends. The germline CDR1 and CDR2 sequences are MNHNS and SASEGT. The V gene is TRBV6-1, the J gene TRBJ2-3; D is undetermined. The sample was esophageal tumor tissue. The source is a female donor with esophageal squamous cell carcinoma. The CDR3 sequence is CASTEPNTDTQYF. As DNA, the CDR3 is TGTGCCAGCACCGAACCAAACACAGATACGCAGTATTTT.